These T cell receptor beta chains were read from a single sample in a study of cytomegalovirus exposure and HLA in healthy donors. Profiled with immunoSEQ multiplex PCR; TCRdb holds only in-frame clones, not every one. The sample has about 100,000 clones, 81% seen once; the top ten hold less than 4.5%. Sequenced input: PBMCs. The receptor source for this set is a woman aged 70-85 years in good health and CMV-seropositive. The CDR3 runs from the conserved cysteine through the conserved F or W. A D gene is named only where the DNA matches it firmly. Part of the rows lack a size; the others show once, few, many or a class for expanded clones.

d_gene: TRBD1; v_gene: TRBV4-3; abundance: few; j_gene: TRBJ1-2; CDR3nt: TGCGCCAGCAGCCAGCGGCAGGGGGCAAACTATGGCTACACCTTC; CDR3aa: CASSQRQGANYGYTF
d_gene: TRBD2; v_gene: TRBV30; abundance: few; j_gene: TRBJ2-1; CDR3nt: TGTGCCTGGAACCCTAGCGGGGCCTACAATGAGCAGTTCTTC; CDR3aa: CAWNPSGAYNEQFF
d_gene: NA; v_gene: TRBV27; abundance: few; j_gene: TRBJ2-6; CDR3nt: TGTGCCAGCAGTTTATCGTTGGGTGTAGGGGCTGGGGCCAACGTCCTGACTTTC; CDR3aa: CASSLSLGVGAGANVLTF
d_gene: NA; v_gene: TRBV4-2; abundance: NA; j_gene: TRBJ1-1; CDR3nt: TGTGCCAGCAGCCAAGGACCAGGGTCGGACACTGAAGCTTTCTTT; CDR3aa: CASSQGPGSDTEAFF
d_gene: NA; v_gene: TRBV28; abundance: NA; j_gene: TRBJ1-3; CDR3nt: TGTGCCAGCAGTGAGACGGGGGGGGGAAACACCATATATTTT; CDR3aa: CASSETGGGNTIYF
d_gene: TRBD1; v_gene: TRBV5-4; abundance: NA; j_gene: TRBJ1-1; CDR3nt: TGTGCCAGCAGCGACAGGGGATTGAACACTGAAGCTTTCTTT; CDR3aa: CASSDRGLNTEAFF
d_gene: NA; v_gene: TRBV10-1; abundance: NA; j_gene: TRBJ2-1; CDR3nt: TGCGCCAGCAGTGAAGAGGTCCTTAGCTCCTACAATGAGCAGTTCTTC; CDR3aa: CASSEEVLSSYNEQFF
d_gene: TRBD2; v_gene: TRBV5-4; abundance: NA; j_gene: TRBJ2-1; CDR3nt: TGTGCCAGCAGCTTCGCAGGTGGCGGGAGCTATGAGCAGTTCTTC; CDR3aa: CASSFAGGGSYEQFF
d_gene: TRBD2; v_gene: TRBV10-1; abundance: NA; j_gene: TRBJ2-7; CDR3nt: TGCGCCAGCAGTGGGGGACTAGCGGCCCCCTACGAGCAGTACTTC; CDR3aa: CASSGGLAAPYEQYF
d_gene: TRBD2; v_gene: TRBV5-1; abundance: few; j_gene: TRBJ2-3; CDR3nt: TGCGCCAGCAACTCTCGGACTAGCGGCCCTGGTAATACGCAGTATTTT; CDR3aa: CASNSRTSGPGNTQYF
d_gene: NA; v_gene: TRBV29-1; abundance: NA; j_gene: TRBJ2-6; CDR3nt: TGCAGCGTTCTCTTAGTCTCTGGGGCCAACGTCCTGACTTTC; CDR3aa: CSVLLVSGANVLTF
d_gene: NA; v_gene: TRBV19; abundance: once; j_gene: TRBJ1-4; CDR3nt: TGTGCCAGTAGTGCGTACAGGGTAGGAAAACTGTTTTTT; CDR3aa: CASSAYRVGKLFF
d_gene: NA; v_gene: TRBV29-1; abundance: NA; j_gene: TRBJ2-3; CDR3nt: TGCAGCGTTGAAGTTTTACAGGGAACGGCAGATACGCAGTATTTT; CDR3aa: CSVEVLQGTADTQYF
d_gene: NA; v_gene: TRBV19; abundance: NA; j_gene: TRBJ2-7; CDR3nt: TGTGCCAGTAGTATAGAGCTGAACAGGGCCGTGGGGGAGCAGTACTTC; CDR3aa: CASSIELNRAVGEQYF